What follows are 23 T cell receptor beta chains derived from one specimen sequenced in a study of blood T cell repertoires in COVID-19. The assay was immunoSEQ multiplex PCR, and TCRdb's table has in-frame clones only and misses some. The sample includes about 56,000 clones, around 90% of them seen just once. Input material: peripheral blood. The receptors were sampled from a human donor in a cohort sampled during active COVID-19.

The V and J genes are TRBV3-1 (or the pseudogene TRBV3-2) and TRBJ1-6; D possibly corresponds to TRBD1 (5 bases). From germline, CDR1 is LGHDT and CDR2 YNNKEL (reference sequence). The CDR3 covers 17 residues. The ends were cut back, 5 bases at V and 0 bases at J, with 14 bases in the middle. CDR3 bases: TGTGCCAGCAGCGGGGCAGGGCTGAGCTCCTATAATTCACCCCTCCACTTT. It encodes CASSGAGLSSYNSPLHF.

With respect to this clone: A clone one base away is much larger, so this may be a read error. The V gene is TRBV6-2 or TRBV6-3, the J gene TRBJ2-1; 8 bases agree with TRBD2. The germline CDR1 and CDR2 sequences are MNHEY and SVGEGT. This CDR3 has 16 amino acids. The CDR3 sequence: CASSPARGGSYNKQFF. CDR3 sequence (DNA): TGTGCCAGCAGCCCTGCCCGGGGGGGCTCCTACAATAAGCAGTTCTTC.

This sequence joins TRBV9 and TRBJ1-1, with TRBD1 as a possible D gene (6 bases). Trimming cost V 3 bases and J 6 bases, with 15 bases left between them. CDR3 length equals 14 residues. Germline V gene data show CDR1 as SGDLS and CDR2 as YYNGEE. CDR3 DNA: TGTGCCAGCAGCGGAGTGGGGGCGTTAGCTGAAGCTTTCTTT. It translates to CASSGVGALAEAFF.

The chain carries TRBV6-2 or TRBV6-3 and TRBJ2-7, with 10 nucleotides matching TRBD1. Germline-derived CDR1 and CDR2 are MNHEY and SVGEGT. V was pared by 6 bases and J by 3 bases, with 8 bases of the junction left unmatched. The CDR3 length is 15 residues. Written as DNA, the CDR3 is TGTGCCAGCAGCCCGGGACAGGGGAGAAGCTACGAGCAGTACTTC. Translation: CASSPGQGRSYEQYF.

The gene calls are TRBV29-1 and TRBJ1-2; TRBD1 agrees at 7 bases. This CDR3 contains 15 residues. Trimming cost V 3 bases and J 2 bases; bases outside gene matches: 9. Looked up from germline, CDR1 is SQVTM and CDR2 is ANQGSEA. The CDR3 coding sequence is TGCAGCGTTGAGGCATGGGGACAGCAGAACTATGGCTACACCTTC. The encoded protein is CSVEAWGQQNYGYTF.

The V call is TRBV27, the J call TRBJ1-2, with 9 positions matching TRBD1. The CDR3 sequence is 14 residues long. Germline V gives CDR1 MNHEY, CDR2 SMNVEV (reference sequence). V gave up 5 bases and J gave up 3 bases; unmatched junction bases: 4. In DNA form, the CDR3 reads TGTGCCAGCAGTCGACGGACAGGGGACTATGGCTACACCTTC. Amino acid sequence: CASSRRTGDYGYTF.

The CDR3 DNA reads TGTGCCAGCAGCCCTAAGGTTAGACAGGCATTACCCTACAATGAGCAGTTCTTC. It is translated as CASSPKVRQALPYNEQFF. The chain couples TRBV7-9 to TRBJ2-1; D possibly corresponds to TRBD1 (6 bases). Germline lookup yields CDR1 SEHNR and CDR2 FQNEAQ (reference sequence). This CDR3 is built from 18 residues. With 5 bases removed from V and 2 bases from J, the gap between germline ends came to 22 bases.

V is TRBV10-2 and J is TRBJ2-5, with 7 bases lining up with TRBD1. The V gene's germline CDR1 is WSHSY and CDR2 SAAADI. Losses at the gene ends were 5 bases for V and 5 bases for J; bases not matched to a gene: 5. The CDR3 extends over 13 amino acids. The CDR3 spells CASSKGARETQYF. The CDR3 coding sequence is TGCGCCAGCAGTAAGGGGGCGCGGGAGACCCAGTACTTC.

V is TRBV5-6 and J is TRBJ1-2; D remains unclear. V lost 0 bases to trimming and J lost 0 bases, with 12 bases between them. This CDR3 is built from 16 residues. The germline V gene encodes CDR1 SGHDT and CDR2 YYEEEE. DNA for the CDR3: TGTGCCAGCAGCTTGGATAGCAGAGTCTCTAACTATGGCTACACCTTC. It specifies CASSLDSRVSNYGYTF. The whole variable domain, filled in from reference TRBV5-6 and TRBJ1-2, reads DAGVTQSPTHLIKTRGQQVTLRCSPKSGHDTVSWYQQALGQGPQFIFQYYEEEERQRGNFPDRFSGHQFPNYSSELNVNALLLGDSALYLCASSLDSRVSNYGYTFGSGTRLTVV.

This clone has just a few counts. The chain carries TRBV3-1 (or the pseudogene TRBV3-2) and TRBJ2-2, with 8 nucleotides matching TRBD1. This CDR3 is 15 amino acids long. V lost 5 bases, J lost 0 bases, and 2 bases stayed unmatched. Germline assignment: CDR1 LGHDT and CDR2 YNNKEL (reference sequence). In DNA, the CDR3 is TGTGCCAGCAGCAAGGACAGGGCGAACACCGGGGAGCTGTTTTTT. Its translation: CASSKDRANTGELFF.

V and J are TRBV4-3 and TRBJ1-1; 9 bases align to TRBD1. V shed 4 bases, J shed 5 bases, and the junction held 23 bases outside the gene matches. Germline V lookup: CDR1 LGHNA, CDR2 YSLEER. The CDR3 length is 20 residues. The CDR3 loop reads CASSRGNGATWTGEATEAFF. The CDR3 region has the DNA TGCGCCAGCAGCCGAGGAAATGGTGCGACGTGGACAGGGGAAGCGACTGAAGCTTTCTTT.

CDR3 protein: CASSHPRGYNEQFF. The CDR3 DNA reads TGTGCCAGCAGCCACCCCCGGGGCTACAATGAGCAGTTCTTC. The chain couples TRBV14 to TRBJ2-1; D is perhaps TRBD2 (5 bases). The V end lost 3 bases, the J end lost 3 bases, and 9 bases lay between the germline ends. The CDR3 is 14 residues long. From germline, CDR1 is SGHDN and CDR2 FVKESK.

This clone was found a few times. DNA for the CDR3: TGTGCCAGCAGTTTAGACAGGGATCAGCCCCAGCATTTT. This gives the protein CASSLDRDQPQHF. J is TRBJ1-5 and V is TRBV12-3 or TRBV12-4; D perhaps matches TRBD1 (6 bases). Trimming took 1 base from V and 5 from J, leaving 6 bases between them. The CDR3 is made up of 13 amino acids.

This clone was seen only once. The chain combines TRBV27 with TRBJ1-2; 7 nucleotides agree with TRBD1. CDR3 length: 15 amino acids. Losses at the gene ends were 5 bases for V and 4 bases for J; bases not matched to a gene: 10. CDR1 and CDR2 (germline): MNHEY, SMNVEV (reference sequence). Here the CDR3 reads CASSPGRDRSYGYTF. The CDR3 region has the DNA TGTGCCAGCAGTCCCGGCAGGGACAGAAGCTATGGCTACACCTTC.

The chain uses TRBV7-2 and TRBJ2-3, with 8 bases fitting TRBD2. The CDR3 is 15 amino acids. Trimming at V came to 2 bases and at J to 2 bases, leaving 3 bases not matched to a gene. CDR1 is SGHTA and CDR2 is FQGNSA in the germline V gene. The CDR3 reads CASSLSGGDTDTQYF. The CDR3 DNA reads TGTGCCAGCAGCTTATCCGGGGGGGACACAGATACGCAGTATTTT.

This chain links TRBV5-1 with TRBJ1-1, with D possibly being TRBD1 (5 bases). Germline CDR1 is SGHRS and CDR2 is YFSETQ. Between the trimmed V and J ends, which lost 1 base and 5 bases, there was a span of 15 bases. CDR3 size: 15 residues. CDR3 in amino acids: CASSLLAGFETEAFF. DNA for the CDR3: TGCGCCAGCAGCTTGCTCGCAGGGTTTGAAACTGAAGCTTTCTTT. Together with reference TRBV5-1 and TRBJ1-1, the CDR3 gives the full variable domain: KAGVTQTPRYLIKTRGQQVTLSCSPISGHRSVSWYQQTPGQGLQFLFEYFSETQRNKGNFPGRFSGRQFSNSRSEMNVSTLELGDSALYLCASSLLAGFETEAFFGQGTRLTVV.

The chain combines TRBV7-8 with TRBJ2-7, with D tentatively TRBD2 (6 bases). The CDR3 contains 15 residues. The V gene lost 3 bases and the J gene lost 0 bases, with 12 bases spanning the gap. Germline V gene lookup returns CDR1 SGHVS and CDR2 FQNEAQ. CDR3 residues: CASSLESSDSYEQYF. CDR3 DNA: TGTGCCAGCAGCTTGGAGTCTAGCGACTCCTACGAGCAGTACTTC.

The table lists this clone with a few counts. The chain carries TRBV6-6 and TRBJ2-7; no reliable D call. Germline V gene lookup returns CDR1 MNHNY and CDR2 SVGAGI (reference sequence). The germline V and J ends were trimmed by 5 bases and 4 bases, with 6 bases remaining between them. The CDR3 extends over 11 amino acids. The CDR3 nucleotides read TGTGCCAGCAGTAGCAGGTACGAGCAGTACTTC. This gives the protein CASSSRYEQYF.

The chain carries TRBV2 and TRBJ2-2, with unresolved D. CDR3 length equals 13 residues. Germline V gene sequence: CDR1 SNHLY, CDR2 FYNNEI. The V gene lost 6 bases and the J gene lost 3 bases, with 8 bases spanning the gap. This chain's CDR3 is CASSVIYTGELFF. The CDR3 DNA reads TGTGCCAGCAGCGTAATTTACACCGGGGAGCTGTTTTTT.

The V and J genes are TRBV3-1 (or the pseudogene TRBV3-2) and TRBJ2-3; D is ambiguous. Germline V gene data show CDR1 as LGHDT and CDR2 as YNNKEL (reference sequence). The CDR3 loop spans 12 amino acids. Trimming pared 0 bases from V and 8 bases from J, leaving 6 bases between. CDR3 bases: TGTGCCAGCAGCCAAGATAGTGGTACGCAGTATTTT. This gives the protein CASSQDSGTQYF.

The sample holds a few counts of this clone. V usage is TRBV4-1 and J usage is TRBJ1-6, with a weak D call TRBD1 (6 bases). Trimming removed 1 base from V and 9 bases from J, with 13 bases in between. This CDR3 is built from 15 residues. Germline V gene lookup returns CDR1 MGHRA and CDR2 YSYEKL. In DNA, the CDR3 is TGCGCCAGCAGCCAAGTCAGAACAGGGACTTCACCCCTCCACTTT. It specifies CASSQVRTGTSPLHF.

The V call is TRBV4-3, the J call TRBJ2-7, with 9 bases identical to TRBD1. CDR1 and CDR2 from the germline V gene are LGHNA and YSLEER. The CDR3 contains 13 residues. V trimming: 3 bases; J trimming: 13 bases; junction bases outside the gene matches: 10. CDR3 sequence reads: CASSQEKTGGSYF. Here the CDR3 DNA reads TGCGCCAGCAGCCAGGAGAAAACAGGGGGCTCCTACTTC.

CDR3 loop: CASWGSGGANTGELFF. The CDR3 DNA reads TGTGCCAGCTGGGGTAGCGGGGGGGCGAACACCGGGGAGCTGTTTTTT. The chain joins TRBV7-9 to TRBJ2-2; 11 bases line up with TRBD2. CDR1 is SEHNR, CDR2 FQNEAQ, per germline (reference sequence). This CDR3 comprises 16 residues. V shed 8 bases and J 0 bases; nucleotides not matched to a gene: 5.